This record looks at one TCR beta chain sequence and its context. Antigen unknown. The data originate from a study of cytomegalovirus exposure and HLA in healthy donors. Study-wide points: Certain sequence variants were highly shared and formed a cluster, and this cluster was likely a sequencing artifact.

The primer mix had 60 Vbeta and 13 Jbeta primers. The repertoire was sequenced with immunoSEQ multiplex PCR; TCRdb's copy has only in-frame clones and lacks some. Of under 100,000 clones in the sample, approximately 80% were seen once. This TCR came from a man in his forties or fifties in good health and CMV-seronegative. The sequenced sample was PBMCs.

CDR3: CASGLPRTGNTGELFF. CDR3 coding DNA: TGTGCTAGTGGTTTGCCCCGGACAGGGAACACCGGGGAGCTGTTTTTT. The chain has TRBV12-5 and TRBJ2-2; 7 nucleotides line up with TRBD1. The CDR3 is 16 amino acids. CDR1 LGHNT and CDR2 FRNRAP come from the germline V gene. V dropped 2 bases and J dropped 1; count of bases not matched to a gene: 4.